This TCR beta chain emerged from a study of regulatory T cells in long-lasting Graves disease. Study conclusions and caveats: Preferential use of TRBV28, TRBJ1-2 and TRBJ2-5 was seen in persistent disease.

Relying on iRepertoire HTBI primers and Arm-PCR of CDR3 regions, the team built TCR beta libraries. One entry per CDR3 protein results from TCRdb running MiXCR on the multiplex PCR reads. In the table there are hundreds of thousands of distinct CDR3 sequences, about a fifth of which are singletons. As for time point: persistent/refractory GD, antithyroid drugs over 5 years with positive TRAb. Construction of the TCR library relied on RNA isolated from PBMCs. Graves' disease diagnosis relied on American Thyroid Association guidelines. With respect to this clonotype: Its antigen is undetermined.

With V trimmed by 0 bases and J by 5 bases, 4 bases remained unmatched. The V gene's germline CDR1 is SGHRS and CDR2 YFSETQ. This CDR3 spans 14 amino acids. The chain couples TRBV5-1 to TRBJ2-7; TRBD2 matches at 8 bases. The TCR originated in a female donor with Graves disease. Source: peripheral blood mononuclear cells (PBMCs), taken when the disease was refractory, from a patient treated with antithyroid drugs. In DNA form, the CDR3 reads TGCGCCAGCAGCTTGGGGACTAGCAGCGACGAGCAGTACTTC. Encoded protein: CASSLGTSSDEQYF.